A selection of T cell receptor beta chains follows, all from one sample in a study of CD8 T cells in Susac syndrome. One entry per CDR3 protein, called by TCRdb with MiXCR from the immunoSEQ multiplex PCR reads. Seen here are about 210,000 distinct CDR3 sequences, about 95% observed once, and the top ten hold 0.085% to 0.1%. The specimen was CD4+ T cells from PBMCs. The receptors derive from a human donor with multiple sclerosis. Each CDR3 is given with its conserved first and last residue.

v_gene: TRBV6-1
j_gene: TRBJ2-1
CDR3aa: CASSEGAGRSNEQFF

v_gene: TRBV3-1
j_gene: TRBJ2-7
CDR3aa: CASSQLAGATYEQYF

v_gene: TRBV10-3
j_gene: TRBJ2-3
CDR3aa: CAISSGTSGTDTQYF

v_gene: TRBV2
j_gene: TRBJ2-5
CDR3aa: CASSEAGGVKETQYF

v_gene: TRBV9
j_gene: TRBJ2-5
CDR3aa: CASSPRLAADETQYF

v_gene: TRBV25-1
j_gene: TRBJ2-7
CDR3aa: CASQRGASYEQYF

v_gene: TRBV19
j_gene: TRBJ1-5
CDR3aa: CASTRTGRDQPQHF

v_gene: TRBV29-1
j_gene: TRBJ2-7
CDR3aa: CSVVTVEQYF

v_gene: TRBV4-1
j_gene: TRBJ2-5
CDR3aa: CASSQGQLETQYF

v_gene: TRBV6-6
j_gene: TRBJ1-2
CDR3aa: CASSYSPQGDGYTF

v_gene: TRBV24-1
j_gene: TRBJ2-1
CDR3aa: CATSGQVGEQFF

v_gene: TRBV20-1
j_gene: TRBJ2-5
CDR3aa: CSAATSGRAETQYF

v_gene: TRBV4-1
j_gene: TRBJ1-5
CDR3aa: CASSQDGRGFNQPQHF

v_gene: TRBV28
j_gene: TRBJ1-5
CDR3aa: CASSEGTQPQHF

v_gene: TRBV20-1
j_gene: TRBJ2-1
CDR3aa: CSALRVGLEFF

v_gene: TRBV5-1
j_gene: TRBJ1-1
CDR3aa: CASSSAGHSAAEAFF

v_gene: TRBV29-1
j_gene: TRBJ2-7
CDR3aa: CSVSQGREQYF

v_gene: TRBV12-3/TRBV12-4
j_gene: TRBJ2-7
CDR3aa: CASSPGGTKTGQYF

v_gene: TRBV20-1
j_gene: TRBJ2-7
CDR3aa: CSARDSSQGAYEQYF

v_gene: TRBV6-1
j_gene: TRBJ1-5
CDR3aa: CAVLDRTQQPQHF

v_gene: TRBV5-6
j_gene: TRBJ2-3
CDR3aa: CASSLGLAGGNTDTQYF

v_gene: TRBV6-5
j_gene: TRBJ1-2
CDR3aa: CARALVFEYGYTF

v_gene: TRBV24-1
j_gene: TRBJ1-1
CDR3aa: CATSKTGTLEAFF

v_gene: TRBV7-2
j_gene: TRBJ2-3
CDR3aa: CASSLIGTDTQYF

v_gene: TRBV29-1
j_gene: TRBJ2-1
CDR3aa: CSVTLILGLAGNEQFF

v_gene: TRBV5-1
j_gene: TRBJ2-1
CDR3aa: CASSLGWRYDNEQFF

v_gene: TRBV6-1
j_gene: TRBJ1-2
CDR3aa: CASSEGWVDTF

v_gene: TRBV25-1
j_gene: TRBJ2-3
CDR3aa: CASSEGGSTDTQYF

v_gene: TRBV30
j_gene: TRBJ2-2
CDR3aa: CAWSVGLYGELFF